Described below is a single TCR beta chain sequence and its context. Its antigen has not been determined. Base qualities are not at hand, and no much larger clone is one base apart. Unmatched junction bases come to 3, with V trimmed by 5 bases and J by 6 bases. CDR1 SNHLY and CDR2 FYNNEI were looked up in the germline V gene. The CDR3 sequence holds 14 residues, the cysteine and phenylalanine included. Just CDR3 DNA is preserved here, 42 bases in frame from base 1. Each collaborating institution followed its own protocols to collect whole blood in K2EDTA tubes. For TCRbeta analysis, collaborator samples were shipped as frozen whole blood, as isolated PBMCs, or as DNA extracted from either sample type. The source of the sample is a study of blood T cell repertoires in COVID-19 (dated by TCRdb to 2019 to 2021). About the study as a whole: Collaborator samples came from the United States, Italy and Spain and covered acute and convalescent phases of COVID-19. A de-identified subject ID, COVID-19 status, age in years and sex were almost always included in the sample metadata. The samples were drawn from the first 160 participants of the ongoing ImmuneRACE study and from 1,254 subjects provided by 6 global collaborators. The dataset comprised deeply sampled blood TCRbeta repertoires from subjects exposed to, actively infected with, or recovered from COVID-19. A freely available public database, intended as a resource for researchers studying the immune response to SARS-CoV-2, is where the repertoires were released. The material from the prospective study consisted of cDNA or gDNA derived from T cells, B-cell-depleted T cells, or PBMCs. HLA class I and class II types, where available, came from metadata supplied by the sample provider rather than from assay-based typing.

TCRbeta CDR3 regions were amplified from genomic DNA by means of the immunoSEQ Assay, a bias-controlled multiplex PCR. Concerning the study's data processing: The number of nucleated cells in each sample was estimated from the amplification of reference gene primers within the assay. To quantify the absolute abundance of each unique TCRbeta CDR3 rearrangement, sequence reads were collapsed and filtered. Productive Simpson clonality was computed per sample as the square root of Simpson's diversity index over productive rearrangements. TCRdb obtained this table from immuneACCESS and retained in-frame rearrangements with V and J assigned. These tables miss some clones; where compared with another copy, unresolved V genes account for less than half of the shortfall, and the remainder is unexplained. V, J and clone size derive from that table, while D and trimming were established from the DNA sequence. The sample table holds about 240,000 clones, of which around 88% were seen once. The ten most abundant clones make up roughly an eighth of the sample.

The study at large found these results: The quantity of clinical and demographic metadata differed by source and by participant and was supplied without curation.

The chain is made from TRBV2 and TRBJ2-1; 11 middle bases align to TRBD2. This sequence was found in a man older than 75 with acute or convalescent COVID-19. Sample: peripheral blood. CDR3 region: CASSLAGGLNEQFF. The DNA sequence is as follows: TGTGCCAGCAGTCTAGCGGGGGGCCTCAATGAGCAGTTCTTC.